A selection of T cell receptor beta chains follows, all from one sample in a study of blood T cell repertoires in COVID-19. Some clones are missing from TCRdb's copy, which holds only in-frame ones; the method was immunoSEQ multiplex PCR. The profile shows about 22,000 clones, around three quarters of them singletons. Sequencing input: peripheral blood. Receptors were obtained from a man aged 55 to 70 with active COVID-19. Each CDR3 is given with its conserved first and last residue. The order of the fields is clone size, J gene, CDR3 length, V gene, D gene, CDR3 protein, CDR3 DNA. A D gene is named only where the DNA matches it firmly. Where a row states a size, it is once, few, many or the class of an expanded clone; other rows omit it.

large TRBJ1-6 13 TRBV11-1 TRBD1 CASAGTDNSPLHF TGTGCCAGCGCCGGGACAGACAATTCACCCCTCCACTTT
- TRBJ1-2 15 TRBV5-8 - CASSSADRIYYGYTF TGTGCCAGCAGCTCTGCCGACAGGATCTACTATGGCTACACCTTC
- TRBJ2-1 12 TRBV19 TRBD1 CASSAQGVEQFF TGTGCCAGTAGTGCACAGGGGGTTGAGCAGTTCTTC
once TRBJ1-2 13 TRBV4-2 - CASSQVGATGYTF TGTGCCAGCAGCCAAGTGGGGGCAACGGGCTACACCTTC
- TRBJ2-2 16 TRBV5-1 - CASSPEGLSFAGELFF TGCGCCAGCAGCCCGGAGGGGCTTAGCTTCGCCGGGGAGCTGTTTTTT
- TRBJ2-7 15 TRBV6-5 TRBD1 CASSYGDRGTYEQYF TGTGCCAGCAGTTACGGGGACAGGGGTACCTACGAGCAGTACTTC
many TRBJ1-2 17 TRBV7-8 - CASSGQDRTARNYGYTF TGTGCCAGCAGCGGCCAAGACAGAACGGCTCGTAACTATGGCTACACCTTC
- TRBJ2-5 17 TRBV19 - CASSIGGGSGAQETQYF TGTGCCAGTAGTATAGGAGGTGGTAGCGGAGCGCAAGAGACCCAGTACTTC
once TRBJ1-2 15 TRBV25-1 - CASSGVWEGGYGYTF TGTGCCAGCAGTGGGGTCTGGGAGGGTGGCTATGGCTACACCTTC
once TRBJ2-7 18 TRBV6-4 TRBD1 CASSDTNTTGTGGNEQYF TGTGCCAGCAGTGACACCAACACTACCGGGACAGGGGGGAACGAGCAGTACTTC
- TRBJ1-2 15 TRBV4-1 - CASRGKLHEPNGYTF TGCGCCAGCAGGGGCAAGCTTCACGAACCAAATGGCTACACCTTC
- TRBJ2-6 15 TRBV9 - CASSVGWAGANVLTF TGTGCCAGCAGCGTGGGCTGGGCTGGGGCCAACGTCCTGACTTTC
- TRBJ2-7 15 TRBV11-3 - CASSLADRILRQQYF TGTGCCAGCAGCTTAGCTGACAGGATACTACGACAGCAGTACTTC
- TRBJ2-7 13 TRBV28 - CASRGRSGHEQYF TGTGCCAGCAGGGGCCGGAGCGGACACGAGCAGTACTTC
medium-sized TRBJ2-7 15 TRBV9 TRBD2 CASSVSSGRSDEQYF TGTGCCAGCAGCGTATCTAGCGGGAGGTCGGACGAGCAGTACTTC
once TRBJ2-5 18 TRBV7-4 TRBD1 CASSLEGQGRWDQETQYF TGTGCCAGCAGCTTAGAGGGACAGGGCCGGTGGGACCAAGAGACCCAGTACTTC
- TRBJ2-7 15 TRBV19 TRBD2 CASTDGQAGLREQYF TGTGCCAGTACCGACGGACAAGCGGGGCTACGGGAGCAGTACTTC
- TRBJ2-7 13 TRBV6-6 TRBD2 CATGTSSPYEQYF TGTGCCACCGGGACTAGTTCACCCTACGAGCAGTACTTC
once TRBJ2-2 16 TRBV14 - CASSPLVGGNTGELFF TGTGCCAGCAGCCCCCTCGTTGGGGGCAACACCGGGGAGCTGTTTTTT
- TRBJ2-5 15 TRBV5-8 TRBD2 CASSLGRTSKETQYF TGTGCCAGCAGCTTAGGAAGGACTAGCAAAGAGACCCAGTACTTC
- TRBJ2-7 16 TRBV6-1 - CASSEGGQGLSYEQYF TGTGCCAGCAGTGAAGGTGGGCAGGGCCTCTCCTACGAGCAGTACTTC
- TRBJ2-1 11 TRBV3-1/TRBV3-2 - CASSQGSEQFF TGTGCCAGCAGCCAAGGTAGTGAGCAGTTCTTC
few TRBJ2-3 17 TRBV5-6 TRBD2 CASIPYGASGWIDTQYF TGTGCCAGCATTCCCTACGGGGCTAGCGGGTGGATAGATACGCAGTATTTT
- TRBJ1-5 16 TRBV5-6 TRBD1 CASSWTGDLSNQPQHF TGTGCCAGCAGCTGGACAGGGGACCTTAGCAATCAGCCCCAGCATTTT
- TRBJ1-2 14 TRBV5-1 TRBD1 CASTAGTGVFGYTF TGCGCCAGCACTGCCGGGACAGGGGTCTTTGGCTACACCTTC
- TRBJ2-3 20 TRBV19 TRBD2 CASSMTLWAGGPSSTDTQYF TGTGCCAGTAGTATGACCCTATGGGCGGGAGGGCCCTCAAGCACAGATACGCAGTATTTT
- TRBJ2-1 20 TRBV20-1 TRBD2 CSASDRTSGRAPFSYNEQFF TGCAGTGCTAGTGATCGGACTAGCGGGAGGGCCCCTTTCTCCTACAATGAGCAGTTCTTC
once TRBJ2-3 18 TRBV3-1/TRBV3-2 TRBD2 CASSRTGGASASTDTQYF TGTGCCAGCAGCCGCACCGGGGGGGCTAGCGCCAGCACAGATACGCAGTATTTT
once TRBJ1-2 16 TRBV18 - CASSPQSDITNYGYTF TGTGCCAGCTCACCACAGTCGGACATTACTAACTATGGCTACACCTTC
- TRBJ2-3 17 TRBV27 TRBD2 CASGVAGPSGSTDTQYF TGTGCCAGCGGAGTAGCGGGCCCAAGCGGTAGCACAGATACGCAGTATTTT
- TRBJ2-3 15 TRBV4-3 TRBD2 CASSRRDGRIGTQYF TGCGCCAGCAGCCGGAGGGACGGGAGGATCGGTACGCAGTATTTT
- TRBJ2-1 16 TRBV27 TRBD2 CASSPPPLAGGNEQFF TGTGCCAGCAGTCCTCCCCCTTTAGCGGGAGGGAATGAGCAGTTCTTC
once TRBJ2-1 16 TRBV5-1 - CASSLARGAHYNEQFF TGCGCCAGCAGCTTGGCCAGGGGGGCCCACTACAATGAGCAGTTCTTC
few TRBJ1-5 13 TRBV29-1 - CSATDGSNQPQHF TGCAGCGCAACAGACGGAAGCAATCAGCCCCAGCATTTT
- TRBJ2-1 15 TRBV2 TRBD2 CASKSGTREGDEQFF TGTGCCAGCAAGTCCGGGACTAGGGAGGGCGATGAGCAGTTCTTC
- TRBJ1-1 13 TRBV5-1 - CASRGDRPTEAFF TGCGCCAGCAGGGGTGACAGGCCCACTGAAGCTTTCTTT
- TRBJ2-5 14 TRBV9 TRBD1 CASSLTGGAETQYF TGTGCCAGCAGCTTAACAGGGGGCGCAGAGACCCAGTACTTC
once TRBJ2-6 14 TRBV27 - CASSSTSIRNVLTF TGTGCCAGCAGTTCGACATCAATCAGGAACGTCCTGACTTTC
- TRBJ2-1 17 TRBV3-1/TRBV3-2 TRBD2 CASSQDIGTRGFDEQFF TGTGCCAGCAGCCAAGATATAGGGACTAGAGGGTTCGATGAGCAGTTCTTC
- TRBJ2-2 14 TRBV7-3 TRBD1 CATSRGLGTGELFF TGTGCCACCTCCAGGGGGCTTGGCACCGGGGAGCTGTTTTTT
- TRBJ1-2 14 TRBV29-1 - CSVTFGGVFYGYTF TGCAGCGTTACCTTCGGCGGAGTTTTTTATGGCTACACCTTC